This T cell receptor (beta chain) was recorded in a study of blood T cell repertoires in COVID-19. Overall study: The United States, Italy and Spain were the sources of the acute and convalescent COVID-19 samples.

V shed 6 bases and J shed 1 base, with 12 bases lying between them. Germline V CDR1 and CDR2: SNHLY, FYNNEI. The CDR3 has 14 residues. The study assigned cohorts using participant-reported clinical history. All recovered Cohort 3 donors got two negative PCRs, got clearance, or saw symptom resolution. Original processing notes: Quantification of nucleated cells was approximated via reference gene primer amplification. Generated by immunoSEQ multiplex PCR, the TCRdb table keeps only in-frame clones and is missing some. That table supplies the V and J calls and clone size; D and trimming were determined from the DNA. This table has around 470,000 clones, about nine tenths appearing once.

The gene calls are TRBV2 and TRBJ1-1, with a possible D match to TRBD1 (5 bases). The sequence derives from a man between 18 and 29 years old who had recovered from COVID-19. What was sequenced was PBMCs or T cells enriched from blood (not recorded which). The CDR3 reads CASRQFQGNTEAFF. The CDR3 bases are TGTGCCAGCAGACAATTCCAGGGGAACACTGAAGCTTTCTTT.